This TCR beta chain came from a study of vaccination and CD4 T cells after COVID-19. Study background: Following dose two, a median about 70 days (range 14 to 241) passed before post-vaccine samples were taken.

Documented treatment: approximately 9-day PBMC culture with coronavirus spike peptide pools or control peptides (ViraFEST assay). As for this clonotype: The antigen is undetermined.

Sequencing of cultured CD4+ T cell DNA used the Oncomine TCR Beta short-read assay. TCRdb independently ran MiXCR on the PCR reads; one entry per CDR3 protein. This table holds 4,600 or so distinct CDR3 sequences, less than 50% found once. The CDR3 has 16 residues. Trimming stripped 3 bases from V and 6 bases from J, with 20 bases between. Germline V gene data show CDR1 as MDHEN and CDR2 as SYDVKM. This receptor was taken from a human donor who had recovered from COVID-19. Specimen: CD4+ T cells from blood, cultured in vitro. The chain has TRBV28 and TRBJ1-1, with a possible D match to TRBD1 (5 bases). CDR3: CASSFGGDIGVPEAFF. The CDR3 bases are TGTGCCAGCAGTTTTGGAGGGGATATCGGGGTTCCTGAAGCTTTCTTT.